This TCR beta chain was sequenced for a study of shared clonotypes between healthy human individuals. The germline V gene encodes CDR1 SGHVS and CDR2 FQNEAQ. The length of the CDR3 is 14 residues. With 0 bases removed from V and 5 bases from J, the gap between germline ends came to 10 bases. Sequenced by immunoSEQ multiplex PCR; TCRdb stores in-frame clones only, minus some. Among a few million clones, more than 90% were seen once, and the ten largest hold 0.13% to 0.15%. Regarding this clone: Its specificity is not known.

Findings of the study overall: Sample collection involved blood only; tissue repertoires are likely different.

This chain joins TRBV7-8 and TRBJ1-1; D might be TRBD1 (6 bases). Sequencing input: naive CD4+ T cells sorted from blood. Subset denoted: CD45RA+ positively selected. The sequence was obtained from a man aged 18 to 29 in good health. The CDR3 loop is CASSLAGASTEAFF. The DNA for the CDR3 is TGTGCCAGCAGCTTAGCGGGGGCGTCAACTGAAGCTTTCTTT.